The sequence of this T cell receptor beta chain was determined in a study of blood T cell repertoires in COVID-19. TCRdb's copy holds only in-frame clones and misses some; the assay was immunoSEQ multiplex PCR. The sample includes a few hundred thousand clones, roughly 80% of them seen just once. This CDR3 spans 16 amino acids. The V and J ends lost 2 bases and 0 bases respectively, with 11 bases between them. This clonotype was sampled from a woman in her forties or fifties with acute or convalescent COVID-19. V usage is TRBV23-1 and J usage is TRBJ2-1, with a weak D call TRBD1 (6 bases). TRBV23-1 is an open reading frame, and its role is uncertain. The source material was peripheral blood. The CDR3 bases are TGCGCCAGCAGTCAAGGGGGCCCCAGCTCCTACAATGAGCAGTTCTTC. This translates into CASSQGGPSSYNEQFF.